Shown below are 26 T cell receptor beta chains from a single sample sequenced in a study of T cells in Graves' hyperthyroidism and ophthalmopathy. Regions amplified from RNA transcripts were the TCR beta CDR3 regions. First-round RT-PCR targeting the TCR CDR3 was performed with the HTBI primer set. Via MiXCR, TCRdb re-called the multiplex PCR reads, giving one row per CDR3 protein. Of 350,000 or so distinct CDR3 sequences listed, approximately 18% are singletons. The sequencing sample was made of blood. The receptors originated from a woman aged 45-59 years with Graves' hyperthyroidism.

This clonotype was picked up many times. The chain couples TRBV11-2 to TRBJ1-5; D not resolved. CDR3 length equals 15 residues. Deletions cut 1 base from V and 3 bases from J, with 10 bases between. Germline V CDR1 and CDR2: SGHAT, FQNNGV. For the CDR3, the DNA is TGTGCCAGCAGCTTAGCCCCAGTTGTCAATCAGCCCCAGCATTTT. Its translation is CASSLAPVVNQPQHF.

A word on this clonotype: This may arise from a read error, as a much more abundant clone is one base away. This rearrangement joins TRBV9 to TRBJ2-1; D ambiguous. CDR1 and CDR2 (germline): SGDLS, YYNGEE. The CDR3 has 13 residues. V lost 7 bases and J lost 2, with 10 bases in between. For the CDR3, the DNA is TGTGCCAGCGCCTTGAGCCCCTACAATGAGCAGTTCTTC. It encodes CASALSPYNEQFF.

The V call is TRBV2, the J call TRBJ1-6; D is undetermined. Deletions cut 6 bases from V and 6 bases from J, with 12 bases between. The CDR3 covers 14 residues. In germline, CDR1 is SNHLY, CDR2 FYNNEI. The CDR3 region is CASSATFRNSPLHF. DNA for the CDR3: TGTGCCAGCAGCGCGACATTCCGTAATTCACCCCTCCACTTT. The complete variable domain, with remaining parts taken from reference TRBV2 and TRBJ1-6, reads EPEVTQTPSHQVTQMGQEVILRCVPISNHLYFYWYRQILGQKVEFLVSFYNNEISEKSEIFDDQFSVERPDGSNFTLKIRSTKLEDSAMYFCASSATFRNSPLHFGNGTRLTVT.

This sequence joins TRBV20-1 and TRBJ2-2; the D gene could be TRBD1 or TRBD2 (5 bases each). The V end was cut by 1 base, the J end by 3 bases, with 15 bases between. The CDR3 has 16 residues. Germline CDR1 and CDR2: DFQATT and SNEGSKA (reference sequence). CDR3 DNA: TGCAGTGCTAGAGGCCCCTGGGACCTCGACACCGGGGAGCTGTTTTTT. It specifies CSARGPWDLDTGELFF.

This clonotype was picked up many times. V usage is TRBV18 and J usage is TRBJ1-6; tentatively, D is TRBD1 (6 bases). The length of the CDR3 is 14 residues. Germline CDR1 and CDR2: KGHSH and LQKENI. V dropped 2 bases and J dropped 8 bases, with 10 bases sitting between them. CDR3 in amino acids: CASSPSAGDSPLHF. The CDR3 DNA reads TGTGCCAGCTCACCATCGGCAGGGGATTCACCCCTCCACTTT.

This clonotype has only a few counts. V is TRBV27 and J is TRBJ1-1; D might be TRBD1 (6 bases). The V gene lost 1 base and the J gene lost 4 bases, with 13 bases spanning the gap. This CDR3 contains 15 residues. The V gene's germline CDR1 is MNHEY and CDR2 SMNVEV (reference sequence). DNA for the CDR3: TGTGCCAGCAGTTTATTGGGGGCTACCTCCACTGAAGCTTTCTTT. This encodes CASSLLGATSTEAFF.

CDR3 DNA: TGCGCCAGCAGGACAGGACAGGGGGCGTCCGGCACCGGGGAGCTGTTTTTT. It is translated as CASRTGQGASGTGELFF. The genes are TRBV5-1 and TRBJ2-2; 11 bases are shared with TRBD1. With 5 bases clipped from V and 4 bases from J, the junction kept 10 bases outside the gene matches. This CDR3 comprises 17 residues. Per germline, CDR1 SGHRS and CDR2 YFSETQ.

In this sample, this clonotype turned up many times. This CDR3 is CASSRGHALETQYF. CDR3 in DNA: TGTGCCAGCAGCCGAGGACACGCCTTGGAGACCCAGTACTTC. V gene TRBV28 combines with J gene TRBJ2-5; D may be TRBD1 (5 bases). Germline CDR1 reads MDHEN; CDR2 reads SYDVKM. The V end was cut by 6 bases, the J end by 5 bases, with 16 bases between. The CDR3 is made up of 14 amino acids.

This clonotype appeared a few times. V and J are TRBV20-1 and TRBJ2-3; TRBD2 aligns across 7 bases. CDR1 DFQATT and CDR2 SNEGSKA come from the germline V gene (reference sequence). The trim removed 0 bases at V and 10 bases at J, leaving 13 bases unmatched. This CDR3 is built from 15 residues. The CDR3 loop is CSAREAPPGTMAQYF. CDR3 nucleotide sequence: TGCAGTGCTAGAGAAGCACCTCCGGGGACTATGGCGCAGTATTTT.

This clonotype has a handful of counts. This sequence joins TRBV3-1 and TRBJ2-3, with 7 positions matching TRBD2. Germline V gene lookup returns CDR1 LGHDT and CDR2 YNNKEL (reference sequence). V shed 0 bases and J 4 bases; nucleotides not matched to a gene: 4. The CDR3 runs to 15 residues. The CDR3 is CASSQDAGEADTQYF. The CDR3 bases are TGTGCCAGCAGCCAAGATGCGGGGGAGGCAGATACGCAGTATTTT.

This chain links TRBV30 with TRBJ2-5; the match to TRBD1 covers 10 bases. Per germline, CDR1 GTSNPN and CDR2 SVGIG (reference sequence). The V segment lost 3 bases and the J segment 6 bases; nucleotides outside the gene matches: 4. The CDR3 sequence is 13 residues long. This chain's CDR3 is CAWRTGGAKTQYF. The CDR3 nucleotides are TGTGCCTGGAGGACAGGGGGCGCGAAGACCCAGTACTTC.

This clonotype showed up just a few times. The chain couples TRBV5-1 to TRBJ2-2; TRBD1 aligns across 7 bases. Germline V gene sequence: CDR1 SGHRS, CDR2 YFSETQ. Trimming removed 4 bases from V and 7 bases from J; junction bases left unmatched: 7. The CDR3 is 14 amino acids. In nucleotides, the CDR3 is TGCGCCAGCAGCCAGGGGACAGTCCACGGGGAGCTGTTTTTT. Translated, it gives CASSQGTVHGELFF.

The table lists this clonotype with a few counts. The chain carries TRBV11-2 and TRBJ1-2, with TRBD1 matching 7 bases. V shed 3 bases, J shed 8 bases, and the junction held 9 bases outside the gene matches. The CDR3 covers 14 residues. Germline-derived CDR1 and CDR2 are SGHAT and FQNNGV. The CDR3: CASSFDRATGGYTF. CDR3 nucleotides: TGTGCCAGCAGCTTCGACAGGGCGACGGGGGGCTACACCTTC.

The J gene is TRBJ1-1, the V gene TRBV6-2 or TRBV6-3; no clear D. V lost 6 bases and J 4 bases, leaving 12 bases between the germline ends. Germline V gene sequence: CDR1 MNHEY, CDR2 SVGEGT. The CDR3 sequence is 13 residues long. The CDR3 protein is CASSSDPGTEAFF. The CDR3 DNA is TGTGCCAGCAGCTCCGACCCGGGCACTGAAGCTTTCTTT.

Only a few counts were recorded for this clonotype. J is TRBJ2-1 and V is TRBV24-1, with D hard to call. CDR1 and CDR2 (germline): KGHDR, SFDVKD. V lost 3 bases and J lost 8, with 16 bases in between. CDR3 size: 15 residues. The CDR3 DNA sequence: TGTGCCACCAGTGATCTAGGGTCAGCGAGCGATGAGCAGTTCTTC. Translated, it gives CATSDLGSASDEQFF.

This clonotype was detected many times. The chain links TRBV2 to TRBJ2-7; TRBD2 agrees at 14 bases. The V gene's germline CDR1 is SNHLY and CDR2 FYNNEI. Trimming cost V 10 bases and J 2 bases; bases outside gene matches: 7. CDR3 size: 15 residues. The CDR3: CANAGLAGGPYEQYF. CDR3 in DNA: TGTGCCAACGCAGGACTAGCGGGGGGACCCTACGAGCAGTACTTC.

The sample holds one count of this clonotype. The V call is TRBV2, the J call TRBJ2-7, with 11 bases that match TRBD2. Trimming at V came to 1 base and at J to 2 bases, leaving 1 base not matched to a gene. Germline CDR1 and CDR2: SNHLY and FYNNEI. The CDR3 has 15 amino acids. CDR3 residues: CASSEGLAGTYEQYF. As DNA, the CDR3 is TGTGCCAGCAGTGAAGGACTAGCGGGGACCTACGAGCAGTACTTC.

CDR3 loop: CASSPIRSLRTSSYNEQFF. In DNA form, the CDR3 reads TGTGCCAGCAGCCCAATCAGGTCCCTCCGGACTAGCTCCTACAATGAGCAGTTCTTC. V usage is TRBV7-3 and J usage is TRBJ2-1; the match to TRBD2 covers 7 bases. Trimming cost V 5 bases and J 0 bases; bases outside gene matches: 16. The CDR3 is 19 residues long. CDR1 and CDR2 from the germline V gene are SGHTA and FQGTGA. Complete variable domain (other parts from reference TRBV7-3 and TRBJ2-1): GAGVSQTPSNKVTEKGKYVELRCDPISGHTALYWYRQSLGQGPEFLIYFQGTGAADDSGLPNDRFFAVRPEGSVSTLKIQRTERGDSAVYLCASSPIRSLRTSSYNEQFFGPGTRLTVL.

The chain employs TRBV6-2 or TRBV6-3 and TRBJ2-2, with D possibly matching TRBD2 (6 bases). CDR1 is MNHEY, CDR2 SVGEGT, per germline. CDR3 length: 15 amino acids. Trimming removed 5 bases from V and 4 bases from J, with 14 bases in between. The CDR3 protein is CASSPVRGGTGELFF. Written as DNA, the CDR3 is TGTGCCAGCAGTCCGGTGCGGGGAGGCACCGGGGAGCTGTTTTTT.

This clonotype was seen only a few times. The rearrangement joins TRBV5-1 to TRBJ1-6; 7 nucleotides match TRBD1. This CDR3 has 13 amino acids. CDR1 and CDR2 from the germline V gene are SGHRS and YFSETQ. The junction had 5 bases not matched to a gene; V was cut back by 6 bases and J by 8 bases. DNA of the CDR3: TGCGCCAGCAAGAAGGGGGCAGATTCACCCCTCCACTTT. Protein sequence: CASKKGADSPLHF.

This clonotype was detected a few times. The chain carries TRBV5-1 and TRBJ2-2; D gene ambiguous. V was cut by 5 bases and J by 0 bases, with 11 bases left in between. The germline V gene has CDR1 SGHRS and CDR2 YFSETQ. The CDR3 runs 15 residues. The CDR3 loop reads CASRSLRTNTGELFF. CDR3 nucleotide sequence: TGCGCCAGCAGATCGCTCCGCACGAACACCGGGGAGCTGTTTTTT.

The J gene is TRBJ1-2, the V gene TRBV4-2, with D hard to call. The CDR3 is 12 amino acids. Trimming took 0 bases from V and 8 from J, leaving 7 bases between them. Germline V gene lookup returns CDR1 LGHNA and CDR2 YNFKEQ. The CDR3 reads CASSQESGGYTF. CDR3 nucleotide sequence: TGTGCCAGCAGCCAAGAATCGGGAGGCTACACCTTC.

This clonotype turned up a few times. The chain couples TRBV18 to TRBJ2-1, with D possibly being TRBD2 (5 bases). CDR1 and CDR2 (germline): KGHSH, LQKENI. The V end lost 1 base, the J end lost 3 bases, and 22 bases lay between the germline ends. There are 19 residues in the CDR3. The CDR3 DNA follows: TGTGCCAGCTCACCACGAATGGGTGGCGGAGGCAGAGACTACAATGAGCAGTTCTTC. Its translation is CASSPRMGGGGRDYNEQFF.

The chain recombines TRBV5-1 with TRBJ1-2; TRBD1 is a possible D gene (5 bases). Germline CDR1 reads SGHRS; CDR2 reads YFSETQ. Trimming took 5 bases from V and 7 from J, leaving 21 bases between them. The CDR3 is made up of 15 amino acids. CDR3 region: CASRSGAAPPSGYTF. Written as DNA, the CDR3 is TGCGCCAGCAGATCTGGGGCCGCACCACCGTCTGGCTACACCTTC.

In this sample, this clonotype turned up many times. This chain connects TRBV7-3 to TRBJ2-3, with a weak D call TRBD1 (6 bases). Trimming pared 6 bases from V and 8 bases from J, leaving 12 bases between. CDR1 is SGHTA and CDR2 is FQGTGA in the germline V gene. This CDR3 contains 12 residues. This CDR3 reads CASSTQGGTQYF. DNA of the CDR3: TGTGCCAGCAGTACACAGGGTGGTACGCAGTATTTT.

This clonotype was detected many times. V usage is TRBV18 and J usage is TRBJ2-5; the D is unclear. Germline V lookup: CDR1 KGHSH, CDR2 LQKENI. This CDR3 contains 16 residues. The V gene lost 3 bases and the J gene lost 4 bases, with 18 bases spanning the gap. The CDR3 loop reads CASSPAKTGLGETQYF. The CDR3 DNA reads TGTGCCAGCTCACCCGCAAAGACCGGATTGGGAGAGACCCAGTACTTC.